These 30 T cell receptor beta chains came from one sample sequenced in a study of OX40 agonist ivuxolimab in advanced cancers. Libraries were prepared by immunoSEQ multiplex PCR; TCRdb keeps only in-frame clonotypes and omits some of them. The data contain about 73,000 clones, roughly 90% of them singletons. Sequenced here: CD4+ or CD8+ T cells sorted from blood, sampled in a trial of the OX40 agonist ivuxolimab. These TCRs come from an adult with an advanced solid tumor such as melanoma, head and neck, liver or kidney cancer.

The chain employs TRBV2 and TRBJ2-4; 7 bases are a match to TRBD1. The V gene end was trimmed by 4 bases and the J gene end by 4 bases; junction bases not matched to a gene: 4. CDR1 is SNHLY, CDR2 FYNNEI, per germline. The CDR3 totals 14 residues. The CDR3 sequence is CASSVGGTKNIQYF. The DNA of the CDR3 is TGTGCCAGCAGTGTAGGGGGCACAAAAAACATTCAGTACTTC.

The rearrangement links TRBV27 to TRBJ1-5; D is perhaps TRBD1 (5 bases). Trimming stripped 3 bases from V and 2 bases from J, with 11 bases between. Germline CDR1 is MNHEY and CDR2 is SMNVEV (reference sequence). CDR3 length: 15 amino acids. DNA for the CDR3: TGTGCCAGCAGTTTCTGGGGCTATGGCAATCAGCCCCAGCATTTT. As protein: CASSFWGYGNQPQHF.

The rearrangement joins TRBV5-6 to TRBJ2-7; the match to TRBD1 covers 12 bases. The CDR3 runs 14 residues. With 4 bases clipped from V and 4 bases from J, the junction kept 3 bases outside the gene matches. Germline CDR1 is SGHDT and CDR2 is YYEEEE. The CDR3 DNA sequence: TGTGCCAGCAGCCTGGGACAGGGGGCATACGAGCAGTACTTC. Translation gives CASSLGQGAYEQYF.

V is TRBV5-1 and J is TRBJ2-7; TRBD1 aligns across 7 bases. Germline values: CDR1 SGHRS, CDR2 YFSETQ. The V gene end was trimmed by 0 bases and the J gene end by 6 bases; junction bases not matched to a gene: 9. The CDR3 is 15 amino acids. The DNA for the CDR3 is TGCGCCAGCAGCTTGGCCCGGCCAGGGGGTGGCGAGCAGTACTTC. Protein: CASSLARPGGGEQYF.

V is TRBV14 and J is TRBJ2-3; the match to TRBD2 covers 13 bases. CDR3 length equals 15 residues. The V segment lost 3 bases and the J segment 6 bases; nucleotides outside the gene matches: 3. CDR1 SGHDN and CDR2 FVKESK come from the germline V gene. The CDR3, as DNA: TGTGCCAGCAGCCACAGGACTAGCGGGGGCGATACGCAGTATTTT. This encodes CASSHRTSGGDTQYF.

V gene TRBV6-5 combines with J gene TRBJ1-1, with no clear D. V lost 5 bases and J lost 4, with 11 bases in between. Germline CDR1 reads MNHEY; CDR2 reads SVGAGI. CDR3 length: 13 amino acids. The CDR3 reads CASSLGLGTEAFF. CDR3 DNA: TGTGCCAGCAGTCTCGGGTTAGGCACTGAAGCTTTCTTT.

The J gene is TRBJ2-1, the V gene TRBV19, with D unclear. CDR3 length equals 12 residues. With 5 bases removed from V and 9 bases from J, the gap between germline ends came to 11 bases. Germline V gene lookup returns CDR1 LNHDA and CDR2 SQIVND (reference sequence). CDR3 nucleotide sequence: TGTGCCAGTAGTTTCCTAGATCGTGAGCAGTTCTTC. Encoded protein: CASSFLDREQFF.

J is TRBJ1-2 and V is TRBV29-1; 7 positions agree with TRBD1. The length of the CDR3 is 14 residues. V shed 5 bases and J 0 bases; nucleotides not matched to a gene: 6. Looked up from germline, CDR1 is SQVTM and CDR2 is ANQGSEA. This CDR3 reads CSVTRQGANYGYTF. DNA of the CDR3: TGCAGCGTTACGAGACAGGGAGCTAACTATGGCTACACCTTC.

The chain is built from TRBV30 and TRBJ2-1, with 11 bases that match TRBD2. This CDR3 has 13 amino acids. In germline, CDR1 is GTSNPN, CDR2 SVGIG (reference sequence). Trimming cost V 3 bases and J 9 bases; bases outside gene matches: 4. CDR3 bases: TGTGCCTGGAGGGGGACTAGCGGTATTGAGCAGTTCTTC. Its translation: CAWRGTSGIEQFF.

J is TRBJ2-7 and V is TRBV27; TRBD2 aligns across 11 bases. The CDR3 totals 13 residues. CDR1 and CDR2 (germline): MNHEY, SMNVEV (reference sequence). The ends lost 5 bases at V and 6 bases at J; junction bases unmatched: 3. The chain's CDR3 is CASSPLAGGEQYF. The CDR3 DNA sequence: TGTGCCAGCAGTCCTCTAGCGGGAGGCGAGCAGTACTTC.

J is TRBJ1-4 and V is TRBV2, with D uncertain. The CDR3 spans 15 residues. From germline, CDR1 is SNHLY and CDR2 FYNNEI. Trimming took off 5 bases at V and 2 bases at J, with 12 bases between the two ends. The CDR3 DNA sequence: TGTGCCAGCAGTCGTCATGGAGGGACTAATGAAAAACTGTTTTTT. This codes for CASSRHGGTNEKLFF. The full variable domain, in which reference TRBV2 and TRBJ1-4 provide the parts outside the CDR3, is EPEVTQTPSHQVTQMGQEVILRCVPISNHLYFYWYRQILGQKVEFLVSFYNNEISEKSEIFDDQFSVERPDGSNFTLKIRSTKLEDSAMYFCASSRHGGTNEKLFFGSGTQLSVL.

The chain employs TRBV5-8 and TRBJ2-5; possible D gene TRBD1, 5 bases. There are 15 residues in the CDR3. V lost 0 bases and J 4 bases, leaving 13 bases between the germline ends. Germline CDR1 and CDR2: SGHTS and YDEGEE. The CDR3 bases are TGTGCCAGCAGCTTGGGTCAGGGCGTGACAGAGACCCAGTACTTC. As protein: CASSLGQGVTETQYF.

The chain combines TRBV2 with TRBJ1-5, with TRBD1 as a possible D gene (5 bases). The CDR3 contains 15 residues. Germline V gives CDR1 SNHLY, CDR2 FYNNEI. V lost 8 bases and J lost 5, with 19 bases in between. The CDR3 region has the DNA TGTGCCAGCTCCCGAGTAACAACGGGGGATCAGCCCCAGCATTTT. Protein: CASSRVTTGDQPQHF.

This chain uses TRBV5-4 with TRBJ2-7; D is perhaps TRBD1 (5 bases). Trimming took off 0 bases at V and 5 bases at J, with 12 bases between the two ends. The CDR3 length is 14 residues. Germline V gene sequence: CDR1 SGHNT, CDR2 YYREEE (reference sequence). CDR3 residues: CASSLAGLADEQYF. CDR3 sequence (DNA): TGTGCCAGCAGCTTGGCAGGGCTGGCTGACGAGCAGTACTTC.

The DNA for the CDR3 is TGTGCCAGCAGTTTGAGGCCAGGGACGGGAAACACTGAAGCTTTCTTT. This gives the protein CASSLRPGTGNTEAFF. The chain carries TRBV27 and TRBJ1-1; a possible D gene is TRBD1 (5 bases). V was shortened by 3 bases and J by 2 bases, with 16 bases between the two germline ends. The CDR3 has 16 residues. Germline V gene data show CDR1 as MNHEY and CDR2 as SMNVEV (reference sequence).

The chain uses TRBV28 and TRBJ1-4; weak D call: TRBD1 (5 bases). V was shortened by 4 bases and J by 3 bases, with 18 bases between the two germline ends. Germline-derived CDR1 and CDR2 are MDHEN and SYDVKM. The CDR3 length is 17 residues. CDR3 sequence: CASSSWGGRGANEKLFF. Here the CDR3 DNA reads TGTGCCAGCAGTTCTTGGGGGGGTCGTGGAGCTAATGAAAAACTGTTTTTT.

The V call is TRBV11-3, the J call TRBJ2-2, with 10 nucleotides matching TRBD1. J lost 3 bases, V lost 5 bases, and 3 bases had no gene match. Germline assignment: CDR1 SGHNT and CDR2 YENEEA. The CDR3 is 15 amino acids. CDR3 in DNA: TGTGCCAGCAGCGTCGGACAGGGGGACACCGGGGAGCTGTTTTTT. The encoded protein is CASSVGQGDTGELFF.

The V call is TRBV19, the J call TRBJ2-5, with 12 nucleotides matching TRBD2. The CDR3 has 15 residues. V lost 4 bases and J lost 1; bases outside the gene matches: 1. CDR1 LNHDA and CDR2 SQIVND come from the germline V gene (reference sequence). CDR3 amino acids: CASSTGLAGQETQYF. The DNA of the CDR3 is TGTGCCAGTAGTACGGGACTAGCGGGCCAAGAGACCCAGTACTTC.

The chain couples TRBV19 to TRBJ2-3, with 9 positions matching TRBD2. The CDR3 consists of 16 residues. The V gene end was trimmed by 1 base and the J gene end by 5 bases; junction bases not matched to a gene: 7. The germline V gene encodes CDR1 LNHDA and CDR2 SQIVND (reference sequence). Here the CDR3 DNA reads TGTGCCAGTAGTATAGGTAGCGGGAGCGCTGTAGATACGCAGTATTTT. Amino acid sequence: CASSIGSGSAVDTQYF.

The V and J genes are TRBV18 and TRBJ1-1, with D unclear. V gave up 2 bases and J gave up 1 base, with 8 bases separating them. CDR1 KGHSH and CDR2 LQKENI come from the germline V gene. The CDR3 contains 14 residues. CDR3 DNA: TGTGCCAGCTCACCATTACCCCAGAACACTGAAGCTTTCTTT. Its protein is CASSPLPQNTEAFF.

V is TRBV15 and J is TRBJ2-5; D remains ambiguous. The V and J ends lost 0 bases and 9 bases respectively, with 8 bases between them. The CDR3 has 12 residues. Germline V CDR1 and CDR2: LNHNV, YYDKDF (reference sequence). The CDR3 nucleotides are TGTGCCACCAGCAGAGACAACCCTGCCCAGTACTTC. Protein sequence: CATSRDNPAQYF.

The CDR3 loop is CASRGTGDAFF. DNA for the CDR3: TGTGCCAGCAGAGGGACAGGGGACGCTTTCTTT. The V and J genes are TRBV28 and TRBJ1-1; 10 nucleotides align to TRBD1. Germline values: CDR1 MDHEN, CDR2 SYDVKM. CDR3 size: 11 residues. The junction had 3 bases not matched to a gene; V was cut back by 6 bases and J by 11 bases.

The chain is built from TRBV6-5 and TRBJ2-7; 8 bases map to TRBD1. This CDR3 is built from 14 residues. V dropped 5 bases and J dropped 0; count of bases not matched to a gene: 3. Germline V gene data show CDR1 as MNHEY and CDR2 as SVGAGI. The CDR3 bases are TGTGCCAGCAGTCGACAGGGGTCCTCCTACGAGCAGTACTTC. Translation: CASSRQGSSYEQYF.

V and J are TRBV18 and TRBJ2-2; D remains ambiguous. The germline V gene has CDR1 KGHSH and CDR2 LQKENI. The CDR3 has 15 amino acids. Deletions cut 6 bases from V and 2 bases from J, with 13 bases between. CDR3 region: CASSLGRPNTGELFF. The CDR3 DNA reads as TGTGCCAGCTCCCTTGGACGGCCCAACACCGGGGAGCTGTTTTTT.

A few counts support this clone. V usage is TRBV28 and J usage is TRBJ1-5, with a possible D match to TRBD1 (6 bases). Trimming left V 4 bases short and J 3 bases short, with 16 bases between. CDR1 and CDR2 from the germline V gene are MDHEN and SYDVKM. This CDR3 is built from 16 residues. The CDR3 loop reads CASSSPADSINQPQHF. The DNA of the CDR3 is TGTGCCAGCAGTTCCCCGGCGGACAGTATCAATCAGCCCCAGCATTTT.

J is TRBJ2-3 and V is TRBV10-3, with 9 bases that match TRBD2. The CDR3 contains 13 residues. Germline-derived CDR1 and CDR2 are ENHRY and SYGVKD. CDR3 DNA: TGTGCTTCTGGGCGGGGGGGCGCAGATACGCAGTATTTT. Translating gives CASGRGGADTQYF.

In its sample, this clone was seen once. The V and J genes are TRBV11-2 and TRBJ2-7; a weak D match, TRBD2 (5 bases). CDR1 SGHAT and CDR2 FQNNGV come from the germline V gene. Trimming pared 5 bases from V and 4 bases from J, leaving 18 bases between. CDR3 length: 15 residues. Written as DNA, the CDR3 is TGTGCCAGCAGCGCAACGGCGGGTGCCGGTTACGAGCAGTACTTC. Translating gives CASSATAGAGYEQYF. Using reference TRBV11-2 and TRBJ2-7 for the parts outside the CDR3, the full variable domain is EAGVAQSPRYKIIEKRQSVAFWCNPISGHATLYWYQQILGQGPKLLIQFQNNGVVDDSQLPKDRFSAERLKGVDSTLKIQPAKLEDSAVYLCASSATAGAGYEQYFGPGTRLTVT.

The chain links TRBV5-1 to TRBJ1-2; D call uncertain. Germline values: CDR1 SGHRS, CDR2 YFSETQ. The CDR3 contains 15 residues. The V end was cut by 0 bases, the J end by 1 base, with 10 bases between. The CDR3 sequence: CASSLDGSGNYGYTF. CDR3 nucleotides: TGCGCCAGCAGCTTGGACGGCTCGGGTAACTATGGCTACACCTTC.

The chain employs TRBV14 and TRBJ2-7; the match to TRBD1 covers 11 bases. Losses at the gene ends were 5 bases for V and 6 bases for J; bases not matched to a gene: 6. CDR1 and CDR2 from the germline V gene are SGHDN and FVKESK. This CDR3 region has 14 residues. Written as DNA, the CDR3 is TGTGCCAGCAGCTCCGGGACAGGGGGGGCCGAGCAGTACTTC. It translates to CASSSGTGGAEQYF.

J is TRBJ2-2 and V is TRBV19; TRBD2 aligns across 11 bases. In germline, CDR1 is LNHDA, CDR2 SQIVND (reference sequence). The CDR3 is 14 amino acids. Trimming cost V 6 bases and J 5 bases; bases outside gene matches: 2. The chain's CDR3 is CASRASGGTGELFF. The CDR3 DNA is TGTGCCAGTAGGGCTAGCGGGGGGACCGGGGAGCTGTTTTTT. Using reference TRBV19 and TRBJ2-2 for the parts outside the CDR3, the full variable domain is DGGITQSPKYLFRKEGQNVTLSCEQNLNHDAMYWYRQDPGQGLRLIYYSQIVNDFQKGDIAEGYSVSREKKESFPLTVTSAQKNPTAFYLCASRASGGTGELFFGEGSRLTVL.